These 10 T cell receptor beta chains were sequenced from one sample in a study of cytotoxic CD8 clonotypes in ibrutinib-treated CLL. Libraries were prepared by immunoSEQ multiplex PCR; TCRdb keeps only in-frame clonotypes and omits some of them. The sample holds 110,000 to 150,000 clones, 60% to 80% seen once. The sample consisted of PBMCs, taken after 12 months of ibrutinib treatment. These receptors originate from a human donor with chronic lymphocytic leukemia.

The rearrangement joins TRBV7-2 to TRBJ2-6, with D perhaps being TRBD1 or TRBD2 (5 bases each). The CDR3 consists of 14 residues. Germline loops: CDR1 SGHTA, CDR2 FQGNSA. V was clipped by 1 base and J by 13 bases, with 14 bases between them. CDR3 sequence: CASSLGGTFRVLTF. CDR3 bases: TGTGCCAGCAGCTTAGGGGGGACCTTTCGGGTCCTGACTTTC.

The rearrangement uses TRBV28 and TRBJ2-2; no clear D. The ends were cut back, 3 bases at V and 6 bases at J, with 5 bases in the middle. The germline gives CDR1 MDHEN, CDR2 SYDVKM. The CDR3 is 12 residues long. CDR3 sequence: CASSFFSGELFF. Here the CDR3 DNA reads TGTGCCAGCAGTTTCTTTTCCGGGGAGCTGTTTTTT. Drawing the rest from reference TRBV28 and TRBJ2-2, the complete variable domain is DVKVTQSSRYLVKRTGEKVFLECVQDMDHENMFWYRQDPGLGLRLIYFSYDVKMKEKGDIPEGYSVSREKKERFSLILESASTNQTSMYLCASSFFSGELFFGEGSRLTVL.

The chain uses TRBV11-2 and TRBJ2-1, with 10 bases matching TRBD2. CDR1 and CDR2 (germline): SGHAT, FQNNGV. The CDR3 contains 17 residues. After removal of 8 bases from V and 4 bases from J, the junction contained 14 bases not matched to a gene. Written as DNA, the CDR3 is TGTGCCAGCGGGGCCCTAGCGGGAGAGCGGGGATACAATGAGCAGTTCTTC. This translates into CASGALAGERGYNEQFF.

This clone was seen only once. The rearrangement joins TRBV27 to TRBJ2-5; 12 positions match TRBD2. Trimming took 4 bases from V and 7 from J; bases not matched to a gene: 10. Germline assignment: CDR1 MNHEY and CDR2 SMNVEV (reference sequence). CDR3 length equals 16 residues. Written as DNA, the CDR3 is TGTGCCAGCAGTTGGACTAGCGGGGACTTTTCAGGGACCCAGTACTTC. Translating gives CASSWTSGDFSGTQYF.

This clone appeared once. The CDR3 DNA reads as TGCGCCAGCAGCTTAGGTTTGTCCGGGACCATTGAAGCTTTCTTT. Translating it yields CASSLGLSGTIEAFF. V usage is TRBV5-1 and J usage is TRBJ1-1, with a weak D call TRBD1 (5 bases). The CDR3 covers 15 residues. The germline CDR1 and CDR2 sequences are SGHRS and YFSETQ. V was pared by 2 bases and J by 7 bases, with 18 bases between.

V is TRBV13 and J is TRBJ2-7, with 11 bases lining up with TRBD1. The V gene end was trimmed by 0 bases and the J gene end by 2 bases; junction bases not matched to a gene: 0. CDR1 is PRHDT, CDR2 FYEKMQ, per germline (reference sequence). The CDR3 contains 15 residues. CDR3 in amino acids: CASSLGDRGPYEQYF. CDR3 DNA: TGTGCCAGCAGCTTAGGGGACAGGGGGCCCTACGAGCAGTACTTC. Filled out from reference TRBV13 and TRBJ2-7, the complete variable domain reads AAGVIQSPRHLIKEKRETATLKCYPIPRHDTVYWYQQGPGQDPQFLISFYEKMQSDKGSIPDRFSAQQFSDYHSELNMSSLELGDSALYFCASSLGDRGPYEQYFGPGTRLTVT.

V usage is TRBV9 and J usage is TRBJ2-1; D is unresolved. Trimming stripped 0 bases from V and 10 bases from J, with 14 bases between. CDR1 SGDLS and CDR2 YYNGEE come from the germline V gene. The CDR3 length is 14 residues. The CDR3 is CASSVVTHSDEQFF. In DNA form, the CDR3 reads TGTGCCAGCAGCGTAGTGACCCATTCGGACGAGCAGTTCTTC.

The chain combines TRBV13 with TRBJ2-5; 8 bases fit TRBD1. The germline V gene encodes CDR1 PRHDT and CDR2 FYEKMQ (reference sequence). V was pared by 0 bases and J by 3 bases, with 3 bases of the junction left unmatched. The CDR3 spans 15 residues. CDR3 nucleotide sequence: TGTGCCAGCAGCTTAGGGGGGACAGGAAAAGAGACCCAGTACTTC. Translating it yields CASSLGGTGKETQYF.

The chain uses TRBV7-9 and TRBJ2-3, with D perhaps matching TRBD2 (5 bases). The V end lost 5 bases, the J end lost 4 bases, and 16 bases lay between the germline ends. Germline V gene lookup returns CDR1 SEHNR and CDR2 FQNEAQ (reference sequence). This CDR3 region has 15 residues. The chain's CDR3 is CASSQDRLASDTQYF. The CDR3 DNA sequence: TGTGCCAGCAGCCAAGATAGGCTAGCCTCAGATACGCAGTATTTT.

In regard to this clone: A much larger clone is a single base away; this may be a read error. V usage is TRBV28 and J usage is TRBJ1-2; no firm D call. The CDR3 spans 11 residues. Germline CDR1 MDHEN, CDR2 SYDVKM. V lost 6 bases and J lost 6, with 8 bases in between. The CDR3: CASSLEDGYTF. The CDR3 region has the DNA TGTGCCAGCAGCTTAGAGGATGGCTACACCTTC.